Sequencing of this T cell receptor beta chain was carried out in a study of low-dose radiotherapy and immunotherapy resistance in tumors. Study summary: A total of 6.5 Gy was given to Cohort 1 as 0.5 Gy per fraction every 2 weeks. A dose of 1 Gy per fraction every two weeks went to Cohort 2, totaling 13 Gy over 26 weeks. Both drugs were delivered intravenously to patients (nivolumab 240 mg every two weeks and ipilimumab 1 mg/kg every six weeks).

This clonotype occurred many times. Germline V CDR1 and CDR2: SGHKS, YYEKEE (reference sequence). Trimming at V came to 3 bases and at J to 0 bases, leaving 2 bases not matched to a gene. This CDR3 region has 14 residues. Covering alpha and beta chains, TRAV- and TRBV-specific primers were used for the first-strand cDNA. Both a constant-region primer and a V-primer adapter served to amplify TCRs across about 20 PCR cycles. TCRdb recomputed calls from the reads with MiXCR, one row per CDR3 protein. The sample includes 65,000 to 85,000 distinct CDR3 sequences, around a sixth of them seen just once. Time point indicated: after trial treatment. Specified treatment: LDRT plus nivolumab, ipilimumab, low-dose cyclophosphamide and aspirin (RACIN trial). Patients with advanced, tumor-infiltrating lymphocyte-negative solid tumors were eligible.

The sequence came from a male donor with prostate cancer. The chain links TRBV5-5 to TRBJ1-1, with TRBD1 identical over 7 bases. The sample consisted of PBMCs, taken after low-dose radiotherapy plus immunotherapy. The CDR3 DNA sequence: TGTGCCAGCAGCTGGGACAGAATGAACACTGAAGCTTTCTTT. It specifies CASSWDRMNTEAFF.